The clone carrying this T cell receptor beta chain was found a few times. The CDR3 spans 15 residues. V was pared by 5 bases and J by 5 bases, with 19 bases between. Looked up from germline, CDR1 is SGHNT and CDR2 is YENEEA. The sample belongs to a study of blood T cell repertoires in COVID-19. Study overall: Sites in the United States, Italy and Spain provided acute and convalescent COVID-19 samples. PBMCs, B-cell-depleted T cells, or T cells provided the cDNA or gDNA that made up the material.

In the original analysis: For nucleated cells, counts were estimated from reference gene primer amplification. TCRdb's table, derived via immunoSEQ multiplex PCR, lists solely in-frame clones and lacks some. V and J calls plus clone size are reproduced from that table; the DNA served to infer D and trimming. The sample has 240,000 or so clones, 86% seen once. Sequencing was performed on peripheral blood. The chain has TRBV11-3 and TRBJ2-7; possibly TRBD2 for D (6 bases). This receptor was obtained from a man aged 55 to 70 with acute or convalescent COVID-19. CDR3 DNA: TGTGCCAGCAGCCGTACCTGGCGGGGTAGCAACGAGCAGTACTTC. It codes for CASSRTWRGSNEQYF. The variable domain in full, with the rest retrieved from reference TRBV11-3 and TRBJ2-7, is EAGVVQSPRYKIIEKKQPVAFWCNPISGHNTLYWYLQNLGQGPELLIRYENEEAVDDSQLPKDRFSAERLKGVDSTLKIQPAELGDSAVYLCASSRTWRGSNEQYFGPGTRLTVT.